This T cell receptor beta chain came from a study of blood T cell repertoires in COVID-19. Study in general: Acute-phase and convalescent COVID-19 samples originated in the United States, Italy and Spain. Sample material is recorded as cDNA or gDNA derived from T cells, B-cell-depleted T cells, or PBMCs.

In the study's own analysis: The authors estimated nucleated cell counts from reference gene primer amplification. TCRdb's table, derived via immunoSEQ multiplex PCR, lists solely in-frame clones and lacks some. V, J and clone size reflect that table, while D and trimming were determined from the DNA. The sample lists about 210,000 clones; 65% to 85% were seen once. The CDR3 is 15 residues long. With 3 bases clipped from V and 4 bases from J, the junction kept 6 bases outside the gene matches. Germline CDR1 is MNHEY and CDR2 is SMNVEV (reference sequence). The sample was peripheral blood. This rearrangement joins TRBV27 to TRBJ2-5; 9 bases are a match to TRBD1. The clonotype originates from a human donor in a cohort sampled during active COVID-19. CDR3 bases: TGTGCCAGCAGTTTCAGCCAGGACAGGGGAGAGACCCAGTACTTC. Translating it yields CASSFSQDRGETQYF.